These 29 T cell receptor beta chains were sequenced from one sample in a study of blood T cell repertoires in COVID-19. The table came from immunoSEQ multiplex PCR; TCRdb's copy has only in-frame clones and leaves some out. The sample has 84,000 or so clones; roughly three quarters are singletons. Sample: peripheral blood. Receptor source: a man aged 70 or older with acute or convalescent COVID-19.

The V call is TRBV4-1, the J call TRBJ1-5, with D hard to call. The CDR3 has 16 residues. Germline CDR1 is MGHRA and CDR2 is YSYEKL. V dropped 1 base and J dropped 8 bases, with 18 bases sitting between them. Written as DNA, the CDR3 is TGCGCCAGCAGCCAAGTGGTGGGCCCCCTTGGTGAGCCCCAGCATTTT. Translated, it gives CASSQVVGPLGEPQHF.

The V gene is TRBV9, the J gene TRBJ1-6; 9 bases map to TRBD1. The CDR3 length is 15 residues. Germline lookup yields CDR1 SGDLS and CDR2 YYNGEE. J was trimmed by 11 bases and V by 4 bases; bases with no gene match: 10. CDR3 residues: CASSPPGTGIPPLHF. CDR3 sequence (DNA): TGTGCCAGCAGCCCCCCCGGGACAGGGATTCCACCCCTCCACTTT.

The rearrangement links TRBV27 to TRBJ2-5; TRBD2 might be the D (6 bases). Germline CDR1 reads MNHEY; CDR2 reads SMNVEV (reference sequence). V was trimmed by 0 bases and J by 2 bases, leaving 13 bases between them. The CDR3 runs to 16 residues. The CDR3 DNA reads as TGTGCCAGCAGTTTATCGTGGGACGGGGGACAAGAGACCCAGTACTTC. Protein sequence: CASSLSWDGGQETQYF.

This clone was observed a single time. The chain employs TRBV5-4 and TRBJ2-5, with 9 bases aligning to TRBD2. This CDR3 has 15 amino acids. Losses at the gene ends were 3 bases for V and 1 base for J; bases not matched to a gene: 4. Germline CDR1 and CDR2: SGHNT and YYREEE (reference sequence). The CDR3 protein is CASSSSGGPQETQYF. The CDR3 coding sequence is TGTGCCAGCAGCTCCAGCGGGGGGCCCCAAGAGACCCAGTACTTC.

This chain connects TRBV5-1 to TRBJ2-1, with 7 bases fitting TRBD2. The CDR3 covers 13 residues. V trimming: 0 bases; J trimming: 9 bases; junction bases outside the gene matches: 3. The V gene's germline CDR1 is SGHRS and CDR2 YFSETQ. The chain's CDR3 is CASSLGTRGEQFF. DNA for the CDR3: TGCGCCAGCAGCTTGGGGACTAGAGGTGAGCAGTTCTTC. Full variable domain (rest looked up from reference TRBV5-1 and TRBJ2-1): KAGVTQTPRYLIKTRGQQVTLSCSPISGHRSVSWYQQTPGQGLQFLFEYFSETQRNKGNFPGRFSGRQFSNSRSEMNVSTLELGDSALYLCASSLGTRGEQFFGPGTRLTVL.

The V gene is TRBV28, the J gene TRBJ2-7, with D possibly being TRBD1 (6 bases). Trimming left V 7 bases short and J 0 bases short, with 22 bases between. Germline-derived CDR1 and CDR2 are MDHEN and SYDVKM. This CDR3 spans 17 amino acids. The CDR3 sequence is CASNRGQTFLSSYEQYV. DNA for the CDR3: TGTGCCAGCAACCGGGGACAAACTTTCCTGAGCTCCTACGAGCAGTACGTC.

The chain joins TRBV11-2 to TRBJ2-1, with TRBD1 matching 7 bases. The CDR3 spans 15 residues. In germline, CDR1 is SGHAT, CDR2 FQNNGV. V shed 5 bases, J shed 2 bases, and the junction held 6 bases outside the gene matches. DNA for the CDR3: TGTGCCAGCAGCCCTCAGGGACAGACCTACAATGAGCAGTTCTTC. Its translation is CASSPQGQTYNEQFF.

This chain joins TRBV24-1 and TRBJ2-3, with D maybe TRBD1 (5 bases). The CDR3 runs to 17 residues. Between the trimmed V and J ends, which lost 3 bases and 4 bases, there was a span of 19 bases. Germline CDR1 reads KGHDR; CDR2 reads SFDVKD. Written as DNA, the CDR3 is TGTGCCACCAGTGATGCATCAGGGTCAAGGGATTCAGATACGCAGTATTTT. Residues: CATSDASGSRDSDTQYF.

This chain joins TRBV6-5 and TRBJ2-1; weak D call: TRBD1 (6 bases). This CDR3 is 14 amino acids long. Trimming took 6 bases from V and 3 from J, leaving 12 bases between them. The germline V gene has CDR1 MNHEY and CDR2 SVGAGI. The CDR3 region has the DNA TGTGCCAGCAGGCCGGACAGAGACTACAATGAGCAGTTCTTC. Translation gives CASRPDRDYNEQFF.

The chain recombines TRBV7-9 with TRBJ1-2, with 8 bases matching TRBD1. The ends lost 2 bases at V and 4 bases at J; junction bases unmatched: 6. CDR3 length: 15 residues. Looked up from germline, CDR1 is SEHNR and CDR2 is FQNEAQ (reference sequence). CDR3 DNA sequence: TGTGCCAGCAGCTTAAATGCCGACAGGGGCTATGGCTACACCTTC. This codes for CASSLNADRGYGYTF.

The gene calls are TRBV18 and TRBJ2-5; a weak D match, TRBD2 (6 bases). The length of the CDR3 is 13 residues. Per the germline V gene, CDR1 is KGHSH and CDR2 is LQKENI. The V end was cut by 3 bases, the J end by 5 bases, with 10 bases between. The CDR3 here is CASSPGLLETQYF. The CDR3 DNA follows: TGTGCCAGCTCACCGGGACTTCTGGAGACCCAGTACTTC.

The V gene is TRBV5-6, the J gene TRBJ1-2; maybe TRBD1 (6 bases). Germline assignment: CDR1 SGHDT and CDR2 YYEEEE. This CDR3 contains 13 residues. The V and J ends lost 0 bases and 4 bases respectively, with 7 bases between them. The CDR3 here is CASSLDRAYGYTF. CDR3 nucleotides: TGTGCCAGCAGCTTGGACAGGGCCTATGGCTACACCTTC.

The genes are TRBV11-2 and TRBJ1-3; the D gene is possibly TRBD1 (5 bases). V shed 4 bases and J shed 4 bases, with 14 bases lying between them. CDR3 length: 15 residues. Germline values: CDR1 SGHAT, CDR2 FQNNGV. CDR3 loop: CASSWQGGAGNTIYF. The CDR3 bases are TGTGCCAGCAGCTGGCAGGGCGGAGCAGGAAACACCATATATTTT.

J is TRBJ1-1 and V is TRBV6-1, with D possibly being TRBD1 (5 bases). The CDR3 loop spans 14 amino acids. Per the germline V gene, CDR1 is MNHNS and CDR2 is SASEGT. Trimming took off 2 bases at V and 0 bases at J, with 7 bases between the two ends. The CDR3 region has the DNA TGTGCCAGCAGTGAATGGGGCCTGAACACTGAAGCTTTCTTT. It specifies CASSEWGLNTEAFF.

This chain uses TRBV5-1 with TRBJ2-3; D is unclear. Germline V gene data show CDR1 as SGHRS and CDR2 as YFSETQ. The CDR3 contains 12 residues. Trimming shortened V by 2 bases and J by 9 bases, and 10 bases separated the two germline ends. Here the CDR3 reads CASSFSSDTQYF. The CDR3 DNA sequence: TGCGCCAGCAGCTTTTCGAGCGACACGCAGTATTTT.

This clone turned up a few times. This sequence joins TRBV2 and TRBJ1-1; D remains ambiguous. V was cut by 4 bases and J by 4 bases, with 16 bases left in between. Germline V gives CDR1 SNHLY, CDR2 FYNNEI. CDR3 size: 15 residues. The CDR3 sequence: CASSGGGRRSTEAFF. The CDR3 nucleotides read TGTGCCAGCAGTGGAGGCGGTCGTCGGAGCACTGAAGCTTTCTTT.

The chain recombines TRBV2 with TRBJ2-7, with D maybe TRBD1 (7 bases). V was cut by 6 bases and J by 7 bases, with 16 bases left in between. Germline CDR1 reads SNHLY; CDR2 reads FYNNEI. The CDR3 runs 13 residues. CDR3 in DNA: TGTGCCAGCAGAAAAACAGGGGACTCGGAGCAGTACTTC. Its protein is CASRKTGDSEQYF.

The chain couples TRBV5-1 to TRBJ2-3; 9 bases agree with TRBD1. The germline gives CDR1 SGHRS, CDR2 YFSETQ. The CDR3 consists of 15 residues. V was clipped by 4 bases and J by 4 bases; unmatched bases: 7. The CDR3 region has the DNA TGCGCCAGCAGCGATGACAGGGGGGCATCAGATACGCAGTATTTT. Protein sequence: CASSDDRGASDTQYF. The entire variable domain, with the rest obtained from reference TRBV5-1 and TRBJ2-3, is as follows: KAGVTQTPRYLIKTRGQQVTLSCSPISGHRSVSWYQQTPGQGLQFLFEYFSETQRNKGNFPGRFSGRQFSNSRSEMNVSTLELGDSALYLCASSDDRGASDTQYFGPGTRLTVL.

CDR3: CASSSWGVSAQPQHF. DNA of the CDR3: TGTGCCAGCTCATCGTGGGGGGTATCTGCTCAGCCCCAGCATTTT. V and J are TRBV28 and TRBJ1-5; tentatively, D is TRBD1 (5 bases). The CDR3 has 15 amino acids. Germline V gene sequence: CDR1 MDHEN, CDR2 SYDVKM. V gave up 8 bases and J gave up 6 bases, with 20 bases separating them.

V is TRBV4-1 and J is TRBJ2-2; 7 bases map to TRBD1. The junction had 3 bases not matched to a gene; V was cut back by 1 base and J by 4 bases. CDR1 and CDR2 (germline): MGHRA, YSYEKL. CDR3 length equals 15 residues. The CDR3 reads CASSQASGGTGELFF. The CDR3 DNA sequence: TGCGCCAGCAGCCAAGCTTCAGGGGGCACCGGGGAGCTGTTTTTT.

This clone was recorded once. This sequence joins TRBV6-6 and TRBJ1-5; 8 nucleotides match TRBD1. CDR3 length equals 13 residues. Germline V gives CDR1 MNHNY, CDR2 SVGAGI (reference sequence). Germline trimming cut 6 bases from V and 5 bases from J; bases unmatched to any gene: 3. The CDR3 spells CASRQQGDQPQHF. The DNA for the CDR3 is TGTGCCAGCAGGCAACAGGGGGATCAGCCCCAGCATTTT.

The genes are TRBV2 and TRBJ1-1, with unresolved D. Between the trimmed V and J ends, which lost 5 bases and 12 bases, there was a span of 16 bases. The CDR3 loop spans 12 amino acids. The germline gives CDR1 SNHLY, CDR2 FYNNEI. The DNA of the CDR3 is TGTGCCAGCAGTCCCGTAGTCTTCATGTCTTTCTTT. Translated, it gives CASSPVVFMSFF.

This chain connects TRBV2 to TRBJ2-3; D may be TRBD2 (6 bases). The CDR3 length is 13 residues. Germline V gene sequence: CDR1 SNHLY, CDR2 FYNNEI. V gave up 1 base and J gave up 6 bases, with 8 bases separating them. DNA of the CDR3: TGTGCCAGCAGTGAAGGGGACTTCGATACGCAGTATTTT. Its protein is CASSEGDFDTQYF.

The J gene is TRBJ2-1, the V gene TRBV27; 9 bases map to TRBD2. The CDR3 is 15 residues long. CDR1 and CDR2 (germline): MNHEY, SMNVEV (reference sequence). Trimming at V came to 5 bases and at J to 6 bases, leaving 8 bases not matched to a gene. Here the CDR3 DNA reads TGTGCCAGCAGTCTGACCGCGGGGGGGCTCAATGAGCAGTTCTTC. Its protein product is CASSLTAGGLNEQFF.

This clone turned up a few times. CDR3 protein: CASSVPRGFSGANVLTF. CDR3 nucleotides: TGTGCCAGCTCAGTGCCCCGGGGATTCTCTGGGGCCAACGTCCTGACTTTC. This chain connects TRBV3-1 (or the pseudogene TRBV3-2) to TRBJ2-6; D possibly corresponds to TRBD2 (5 bases). The CDR3 has 17 amino acids. CDR1 LGHDT and CDR2 YNNKEL come from the germline V gene (reference sequence). The ends were cut back, 8 bases at V and 0 bases at J, with 17 bases in the middle.

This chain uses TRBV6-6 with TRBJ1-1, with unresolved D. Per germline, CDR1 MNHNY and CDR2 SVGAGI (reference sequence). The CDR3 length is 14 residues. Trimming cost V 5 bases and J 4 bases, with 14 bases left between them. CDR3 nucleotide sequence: TGTGCCAGCAGTCCGTCGACCCCAGGCACTGAAGCTTTCTTT. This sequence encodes CASSPSTPGTEAFF.

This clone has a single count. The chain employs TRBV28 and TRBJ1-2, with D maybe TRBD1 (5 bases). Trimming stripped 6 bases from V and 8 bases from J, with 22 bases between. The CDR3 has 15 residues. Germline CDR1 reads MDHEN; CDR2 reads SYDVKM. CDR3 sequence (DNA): TGTGCCAGCAGCCCTTCCGTTGGGGGGAGAGGGGGCTACACCTTC. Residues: CASSPSVGGRGGYTF.

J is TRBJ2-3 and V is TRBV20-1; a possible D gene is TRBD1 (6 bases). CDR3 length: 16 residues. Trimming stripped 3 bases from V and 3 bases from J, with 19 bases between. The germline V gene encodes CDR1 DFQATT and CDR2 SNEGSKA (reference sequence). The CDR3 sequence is CSASFHQGFKTDTQYF. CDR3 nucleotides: TGCAGTGCTAGTTTTCATCAGGGGTTTAAAACAGATACGCAGTATTTT.

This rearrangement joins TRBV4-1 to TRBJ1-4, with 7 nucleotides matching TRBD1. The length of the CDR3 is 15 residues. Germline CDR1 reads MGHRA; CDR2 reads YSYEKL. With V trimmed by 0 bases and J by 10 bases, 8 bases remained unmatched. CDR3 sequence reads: CASSQDRSQGVKLFF. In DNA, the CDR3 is TGCGCCAGCAGCCAAGATCGGAGTCAGGGGGTAAAACTGTTTTTT.